Listed here are 21 T cell receptor beta chains from one sample, sequenced in a study of shared clonotypes between healthy human individuals. Clones were sequenced by immunoSEQ multiplex PCR, and TCRdb holds only the in-frame ones, with some missing. The data contain about 1.5 million clones, nearly 99% of them singletons. Sequencing was done on a sample of naive CD4+ T cells sorted from blood. Described subset: CD45RA+ positively selected. Every receptor here comes from a man younger than 40 in good health.

This clone has just one count. The CDR3 sequence: CASSTPDSYQPQHF. CDR3 nucleotides: TGTGCCAGTAGTACTCCGGACAGTTATCAGCCCCAGCATTTT. The chain is built from TRBV19 and TRBJ1-5, with D possibly matching TRBD1 (6 bases). The V gene lost 4 bases and the J gene lost 5 bases, with 12 bases spanning the gap. Germline V lookup: CDR1 LNHDA, CDR2 SQIVND (reference sequence). The CDR3 is 14 amino acids.

The CDR3 loop reads CASSLGSTSGYHNEQFF. For the CDR3, the DNA is TGTGCCAGCAGCTTAGGGTCTACTAGCGGATATCACAATGAGCAGTTCTTC. The rearrangement joins TRBV7-8 to TRBJ2-1; 8 bases match TRBD2. The V gene end was trimmed by 1 base and the J gene end by 5 bases; junction bases not matched to a gene: 10. This CDR3 comprises 17 residues. From germline, CDR1 is SGHVS and CDR2 FQNEAQ. Complete variable domain (other parts from reference TRBV7-8 and TRBJ2-1): GAGVSQSPRYKVAKRGQDVALRCDPISGHVSLFWYQQALGQGPEFLTYFQNEAQLDKSGLPSDRFFAERPEGSVSTLKIQRTQQEDSAVYLCASSLGSTSGYHNEQFFGPGTRLTVL.

On this clone: One junction end disagrees with the germline gene, perhaps due to a read error. This CDR3 is CASSPGAGSNTGELFF. The CDR3 DNA is TGTGCTAGCAGCCCGGGGGCAGGGTCGAACACCGGGGAGCTGTTTTTT. The chain couples TRBV7-7 to TRBJ2-2; D is tentatively TRBD1 or TRBD2 (6 bases each). Germline CDR1 and CDR2: SSHAT and FNYEAQ (reference sequence). CDR3 length: 16 amino acids. The whole variable domain, remainder taken from reference TRBV7-7 and TRBJ2-2, is GAGVSQSPRYKVTKRGQDVTLRCDPISSHATLYWYQQALGQGPEFLTYFNYEAQPDKSGLPSDRFSAERPEGSISTLTIQRTEQRDSAMYRCASSPGAGSNTGELFFGEGSRLTVL.

The gene calls are TRBV11-2 and TRBJ2-7, with a tentative D call TRBD1 (6 bases). In germline, CDR1 is SGHAT, CDR2 FQNNGV. CDR3 length: 13 residues. V was shortened by 5 bases and J by 6 bases, with 14 bases between the two germline ends. The DNA for the CDR3 is TGTGCCAGCAGCCATTCACAGGGATCCGAGCAGTACTTC. Amino acids: CASSHSQGSEQYF.

This clone appeared once. The rearrangement uses TRBV4-3 and TRBJ2-2; TRBD1 matches at 7 bases. The CDR3 contains 16 residues. V lost 3 bases and J lost 3; bases outside the gene matches: 7. CDR1 and CDR2 (germline): LGHNA, YSLEER. CDR3: CASSQTFRGYTGELFF. CDR3 in DNA: TGCGCCAGCAGCCAGACGTTCAGGGGGTACACCGGGGAGCTGTTTTTT.

J is TRBJ2-2 and V is TRBV5-1; a possible D gene is TRBD2 (6 bases). This CDR3 has 15 residues. Germline CDR1 reads SGHRS; CDR2 reads YFSETQ. Trimming stripped 4 bases from V and 4 bases from J, with 14 bases between. The CDR3 DNA sequence: TGCGCCAGCAGCCCCCCACTAGCTGGCACCGGGGAGCTGTTTTTT. This sequence encodes CASSPPLAGTGELFF.

V gene TRBV6-1 combines with J gene TRBJ2-3, with D uncertain. In germline, CDR1 is MNHNS, CDR2 SASEGT. Trimming pared 7 bases from V and 4 bases from J, leaving 12 bases between. The CDR3 sequence is 13 residues long. CDR3 nucleotide sequence: TGTGCCAGCAAACTCAGAAACGCAGATACGCAGTATTTT. Translation gives CASKLRNADTQYF.

This clone was observed once. This chain links TRBV11-2 with TRBJ2-1; D remains ambiguous. Germline V CDR1 and CDR2: SGHAT, FQNNGV. Trimming cost V 2 bases and J 9 bases, with 8 bases left between them. This CDR3 contains 12 residues. The CDR3 DNA follows: TGTGCCAGCAGCTTATATTTTGCTGAGCAGTTCTTC. As protein: CASSLYFAEQFF.

This chain uses TRBV19 with TRBJ2-1; 8 bases line up with TRBD2. The CDR3 has 17 amino acids. Per the germline V gene, CDR1 is LNHDA and CDR2 is SQIVND (reference sequence). The V and J ends lost 6 bases and 0 bases, in that order; junction bases with no gene match: 10. This chain's CDR3 is CASRSNSGRGSYNEQFF. The CDR3 DNA sequence: TGTGCCAGTAGATCAAACAGCGGGAGAGGCTCCTACAATGAGCAGTTCTTC.

The rearrangement joins TRBV28 to TRBJ2-7; 10 bases fit TRBD2. The length of the CDR3 is 17 residues. The germline V gene has CDR1 MDHEN and CDR2 SYDVKM. Germline trimming cut 5 bases from V and 1 base from J; bases unmatched to any gene: 11. The CDR3 here is CASSPYPLAGPSYEQYF. The CDR3 DNA follows: TGTGCCAGCAGTCCTTACCCACTAGCGGGACCTTCCTACGAGCAGTACTTC.

V usage is TRBV19 and J usage is TRBJ1-5; D perhaps matches TRBD1 (5 bases). Trimming stripped 7 bases from V and 5 bases from J, with 12 bases between. CDR1 LNHDA and CDR2 SQIVND come from the germline V gene (reference sequence). This CDR3 is 13 amino acids long. CDR3 DNA sequence: TGTGCCAGTACCAGAGGAGGGGATCAGCCCCAGCATTTT. Translated, it gives CASTRGGDQPQHF.

The chain recombines TRBV9 with TRBJ2-5, with a possible D match to TRBD1 (6 bases). The CDR3 contains 16 residues. Trimming removed 2 bases from V and 2 bases from J, with 16 bases in between. CDR1 and CDR2 (germline): SGDLS, YYNGEE. CDR3 sequence: CASSVQTGNLQETQYF. The CDR3, as DNA: TGTGCCAGCAGCGTGCAAACAGGGAACTTACAAGAGACCCAGTACTTC. Supplemented by reference TRBV9 and TRBJ2-5, the full variable domain reads DSGVTQTPKHLITATGQRVTLRCSPRSGDLSVYWYQQSLDQGLQFLIQYYNGEERAKGNILERFSAQQFPDLHSELNLSSLELGDSALYFCASSVQTGNLQETQYFGPGTRLLVL.

The chain's CDR3 is CASSSQLTEAFF. The CDR3 coding sequence is TGTGCCAGCAGTTCACAATTAACTGAAGCTTTCTTT. The V gene is TRBV28, the J gene TRBJ1-1; D remains unclear. The CDR3 runs to 12 residues. CDR1 MDHEN and CDR2 SYDVKM come from the germline V gene. V was cut by 4 bases and J by 5 bases, with 8 bases left in between. Combining the CDR3 with reference TRBV28 and TRBJ1-1 gives the whole variable domain DVKVTQSSRYLVKRTGEKVFLECVQDMDHENMFWYRQDPGLGLRLIYFSYDVKMKEKGDIPEGYSVSREKKERFSLILESASTNQTSMYLCASSSQLTEAFFGQGTRLTVV.

The genes are TRBV7-7 and TRBJ2-3; TRBD2 might be the D (5 bases). The V gene's germline CDR1 is SSHAT and CDR2 FNYEAQ (reference sequence). CDR3 length: 15 residues. V gave up 3 bases and J gave up 3 bases, with 13 bases separating them. The chain's CDR3 is CASSLSGMRTDTQYF. CDR3 DNA sequence: TGTGCCAGCAGCTTGTCCGGGATGCGTACAGATACGCAGTATTTT.

The chain links TRBV6-4 to TRBJ2-2, with 13 bases identical to TRBD2. CDR3 length equals 16 residues. Trimming took 7 bases from V and 1 from J; bases not matched to a gene: 3. Per germline, CDR1 MRHNA and CDR2 SNTAGT. The CDR3 region has the DNA TGTGCCAGCACGAGGACTAGCGGGAGGAACACCGGGGAGCTGTTTTTT. It yields the protein CASTRTSGRNTGELFF.

The chain carries TRBV28 and TRBJ1-2, with D possibly being TRBD1 (6 bases). V shed 7 bases and J shed 8 bases, with 20 bases lying between them. The length of the CDR3 is 14 residues. From germline, CDR1 is MDHEN and CDR2 SYDVKM. CDR3 in amino acids: CASNESTGIRGYTF. The CDR3 DNA follows: TGTGCCAGCAACGAATCTACAGGGATTCGGGGCTACACCTTC.

V is TRBV14 and J is TRBJ1-5, with D unresolved. Germline V gene data show CDR1 as SGHDN and CDR2 as FVKESK. The CDR3 totals 20 residues. With 2 bases removed from V and 0 bases from J, the gap between germline ends came to 23 bases. CDR3 nucleotide sequence: TGTGCCAGCAGCCAACATAAACCCGATCGGCGGATATATAGCAATCAGCCCCAGCATTTT. Its translation is CASSQHKPDRRIYSNQPQHF.

This clone was detected once. This chain joins TRBV18 and TRBJ1-5; 8 bases agree with TRBD1. CDR3 size: 14 residues. The germline V gene has CDR1 KGHSH and CDR2 LQKENI. The ends lost 3 bases at V and 7 bases at J; junction bases unmatched: 5. The CDR3 coding sequence is TGTGCCAGCTCACCCTCGACAGGGGACCAGCCCCAGCATTTT. Translation gives CASSPSTGDQPQHF.

As for this clone: The sample carries other DNA sequences with the same CDR3. The V and J genes are TRBV7-2 and TRBJ2-7; D tentatively fits TRBD1 or TRBD2 (5 bases each). Trimming took 3 bases from V and 2 from J, leaving 11 bases between them. The CDR3 length is 14 residues. Per germline, CDR1 SGHTA and CDR2 FQGNSA. The CDR3 nucleotides read TGTGCCAGCAGCTTCCAAAGGGGAGCCTACGAGCAGTACTTC. It translates to CASSFQRGAYEQYF.

This chain uses TRBV19 with TRBJ1-2; D is uncertain. V shed 4 bases and J shed 4 bases, with 4 bases lying between them. CDR1 is LNHDA, CDR2 SQIVND, per germline (reference sequence). This CDR3 has 11 amino acids. The CDR3 reads CASSNLYGYTF. CDR3 in DNA: TGTGCCAGTAGTAACCTCTATGGCTACACCTTC.

The rearrangement links TRBV7-2 to TRBJ2-1, with TRBD2 identical over 7 bases. The CDR3 totals 20 residues. V was pared by 0 bases and J by 0 bases, with 14 bases of the junction left unmatched. Germline V CDR1 and CDR2: SGHTA, FQGNSA. DNA of the CDR3: TGTGCCAGCAGCTTAGCGAAAAAGGGGAGGGGACGGAGCTCCTACAATGAGCAGTTCTTC. Its protein product is CASSLAKKGRGRSSYNEQFF.